This record looks at one T cell receptor beta chain sequence and its context. What it binds is unknown. In the PCR, 60 Vbeta and 13 Jbeta primers were used. TCRdb's table, derived via immunoSEQ multiplex PCR, lists solely in-frame clones and lacks some. This sample carries 160,000 or so clones, approximately 80% of them seen once, and the ten largest clones take about 4.7%. This record belongs to a study of cytomegalovirus exposure and HLA in healthy donors. General study points: Cytomegalovirus association was assigned to approximately 160 TCR beta chains.

Germline values: CDR1 SGHTS, CDR2 YDEGEE. Trimming removed 4 bases at V and 4 bases at J, with 17 bases between. CDR3 length equals 16 residues. Sequencing was done on a sample of PBMCs. The rearrangement links TRBV5-8 to TRBJ1-4; D is perhaps TRBD1 (6 bases). This receptor was taken from a man younger than 45 in good health and CMV-seronegative. Written as DNA, the CDR3 is TGTGCCAGCAGCACGGGGGGGCGGCCTAATAATGAAAAACTGTTTTTT. The encoded protein is CASSTGGRPNNEKLFF.